This entry concerns a single T cell receptor (beta chain). These data come from a study of blood T cell repertoires in COVID-19. Overall study context: PBMCs, B-cell-depleted T cells, or T cells were the source of the cDNA or gDNA that made up the material.

Those enrolled, adults aged roughly 18 to 100 years, came from roughly 22 US areas. V gave up 6 bases and J gave up 5 bases; unmatched junction bases: 7. This CDR3 contains 13 residues. Looked up from germline, CDR1 is MNHEY and CDR2 is SVGAGI. As processed by the authors: Amplification of reference gene primers was used by the study to estimate nucleated cell counts. The protocol was immunoSEQ multiplex PCR, while the TCRdb copy is restricted to in-frame clones and leaves out a portion. V, J and clone size are taken as reported in that table, and D and trimming were inferred from the DNA itself. The data show some 170,000 clones, with roughly 82% seen just once and roughly 15% held by the top ten.

Specimen: PBMCs or T cells enriched from blood (not recorded which). This clonotype was sampled from a man in his fifties who had recovered from COVID-19. V and J are TRBV6-5 and TRBJ2-7, with 7 bases aligning to TRBD1. The CDR3 protein is CASRIQGFDEQYF. Here the CDR3 DNA reads TGTGCCAGCAGGATACAGGGGTTCGACGAGCAGTACTTC.